The 10 T cell receptor beta chains below come from one sample, sequenced in a study of shared clonotypes between healthy human individuals. Only in-frame clones appear in the TCRdb table, and some are missing; sequencing was by immunoSEQ multiplex PCR. The sample records hundreds of thousands of clones, 74% being singletons. Sample: memory CD4+ T cells sorted from blood. Specified subset: CD45RA-negative fraction. These receptors were collected from a woman aged 25-40 years in good health.

The V call is TRBV4-2, the J call TRBJ2-1; 7 nucleotides agree with TRBD2. J was trimmed by 7 bases and V by 4 bases; bases with no gene match: 13. This CDR3 contains 16 residues. CDR1 is LGHNA and CDR2 is YNFKEQ in the germline V gene. The CDR3, as DNA: TGTGCCAGCAGCCGAGCACTAGCGTCATCTGAGAATGAGCAGTTCTTC. Protein product: CASSRALASSENEQFF.

V and J are TRBV14 and TRBJ2-7; D may be TRBD1 or TRBD2 (5 bases each). Between the trimmed V and J ends, which lost 0 bases and 6 bases, there was a span of 12 bases. Germline V gene data show CDR1 as SGHDN and CDR2 as FVKESK. This CDR3 spans 14 amino acids. CDR3 sequence: CASSQDRAGGEQYF. The CDR3 DNA sequence: TGTGCCAGCAGCCAAGATCGGGCTGGGGGCGAGCAGTACTTC.

This chain connects TRBV9 to TRBJ2-4; D not resolved. CDR1 SGDLS and CDR2 YYNGEE come from the germline V gene. The V and J ends lost 0 bases and 0 bases respectively, with 4 bases between them. CDR3 length: 14 residues. The CDR3 here is CASSVDLAKNIQYF. The DNA for the CDR3 is TGTGCCAGCAGCGTAGACCTAGCCAAAAACATTCAGTACTTC.

The chain joins TRBV6-1 to TRBJ1-2, with TRBD1 matching 7 bases. CDR3 length equals 15 residues. The V gene's germline CDR1 is MNHNS and CDR2 SASEGT. J was trimmed by 8 bases and V by 4 bases; bases with no gene match: 13. CDR3: CASSAETGIFWGYTF. CDR3 nucleotide sequence: TGTGCCAGCAGTGCGGAGACAGGGATTTTCTGGGGCTACACCTTC.

J is TRBJ1-2 and V is TRBV18; possibly TRBD1 for D (5 bases). This CDR3 spans 14 amino acids. Germline CDR1 and CDR2: KGHSH and LQKENI. V shed 1 base and J shed 7 bases, with 13 bases lying between them. The CDR3, as DNA: TGTGCCAGCTCACCACTGTCTGGGGACGGTGGCTACACCTTC. This translates into CASSPLSGDGGYTF.

This clone has more than one count but fewer than ten. The chain combines TRBV9 with TRBJ2-1; the D gene could be TRBD1 or TRBD2 (5 bases each). V shed 0 bases and J shed 5 bases, with 15 bases lying between them. The CDR3 is 16 residues long. Germline CDR1 and CDR2: SGDLS and YYNGEE. DNA of the CDR3: TGTGCCAGCAGCGTAGAGCCGGGACGGACTCACAATGAGCAGTTCTTC. It yields the protein CASSVEPGRTHNEQFF.

In regard to this clone: Within the sample, other DNA sequences also encode this same CDR3. The chain employs TRBV11-2 and TRBJ2-7; 10 nucleotides match TRBD2. V trimming: 1 base; J trimming: 4 bases; junction bases outside the gene matches: 4. This CDR3 contains 15 residues. Germline assignment: CDR1 SGHAT and CDR2 FQNNGV. As DNA, the CDR3 is TGTGCCAGCAGCTTAGGGCTAGCGGGAGTTTACGAGCAGTACTTC. Protein product: CASSLGLAGVYEQYF.

V gene TRBV7-3 combines with J gene TRBJ2-6; 12 bases are a match to TRBD2. This CDR3 contains 19 residues. Germline assignment: CDR1 SGHTA and CDR2 FQGTGA. Unmatched junction bases numbered 6, after V lost 1 base and J lost 2 bases. In DNA, the CDR3 is TGTGCCAGCAGCTTAAGGGGGCTAGCGGGAGGGGCTGGGGCCAACGTCCTGACTTTC. It specifies CASSLRGLAGGAGANVLTF.

This chain joins TRBV29-1 and TRBJ2-4; tentative D call: TRBD2 (5 bases). Germline assignment: CDR1 SQVTM and CDR2 ANQGSEA. Between the trimmed V and J ends, which lost 5 bases and 8 bases, there was a span of 10 bases. The CDR3 consists of 11 residues. CDR3 bases: TGCAGCGTTAAGCAGAGGGACATTCAGTACTTC. As protein: CSVKQRDIQYF.

This clone was detected many times. The V call is TRBV19, the J call TRBJ1-5; D remains ambiguous. Germline V gene lookup returns CDR1 LNHDA and CDR2 SQIVND (reference sequence). The CDR3 has 14 residues. Trimming took off 7 bases at V and 0 bases at J, with 10 bases between the two ends. The CDR3 region is CASTEPSSNQPQHF. The CDR3 DNA follows: TGTGCCAGTACCGAACCCTCTAGCAATCAGCCCCAGCATTTT.